The 19 T cell receptor beta chains presented below share a single source sample, sequenced in a study of blood T cell repertoires in COVID-19. The data were produced by immunoSEQ multiplex PCR, yet TCRdb's version contains in-frame clones alone and is incomplete. The repertoire consists of about 120,000 clones, with nearly 90% occurring once and the leading ten covering 4.5% to 5%. The sample taken for sequencing was peripheral blood. These receptors all come from a human donor in a cohort sampled during active COVID-19.

The V gene is TRBV19, the J gene TRBJ2-1, with TRBD2 identical over 13 bases. This CDR3 has 15 amino acids. CDR1 LNHDA and CDR2 SQIVND come from the germline V gene (reference sequence). Trimming at V came to 6 bases and at J to 7 bases, leaving 6 bases not matched to a gene. CDR3 sequence: CASSPLAGGPNEQFF. The CDR3 DNA is TGTGCCAGTAGCCCACTAGCGGGAGGGCCGAATGAGCAGTTCTTC.

V is TRBV7-2 and J is TRBJ2-1; 12 nucleotides line up with TRBD2. Germline V gene data show CDR1 as SGHTA and CDR2 as FQGNSA. V lost 6 bases, J lost 9 bases, and 3 bases stayed unmatched. This CDR3 spans 13 amino acids. Written as DNA, the CDR3 is TGTGCCAGCAGGAGACTAGCGGGAGCTGAGCAGTTCTTC. Its translation: CASRRLAGAEQFF.

V gene TRBV2 combines with J gene TRBJ2-2, with 13 bases lining up with TRBD2. With V trimmed by 4 bases and J by 4 bases, 0 bases remained unmatched. CDR1 is SNHLY and CDR2 is FYNNEI in the germline V gene. The CDR3 runs to 15 residues. The CDR3 DNA follows: TGTGCCAGCAGTGGACTAGCGGGAGGCACCGGGGAGCTGTTTTTT. Its protein product is CASSGLAGGTGELFF.

This clone was observed a single time. This chain uses TRBV6-5 with TRBJ1-2; D remains unclear. The CDR3 is made up of 13 amino acids. Trimming took off 3 bases at V and 5 bases at J, with 10 bases between the two ends. In germline, CDR1 is MNHEY, CDR2 SVGAGI. CDR3 DNA: TGTGCCAGCAGTTATGAGGGAGGGTATGGCTACACCTTC. It yields the protein CASSYEGGYGYTF.

The chain employs TRBV7-9 and TRBJ2-5; TRBD2 might be the D (5 bases). Germline assignment: CDR1 SEHNR and CDR2 FQNEAQ (reference sequence). Between the trimmed V and J ends, which lost 2 bases and 0 bases, there was a span of 10 bases. The CDR3 is 15 amino acids. The CDR3 coding sequence is TGTGCCAGCAGCTTAAGCGGAAAGTACCAAGAGACCCAGTACTTC. It encodes CASSLSGKYQETQYF.

This clone was recorded a few times. The rearrangement uses TRBV2 and TRBJ1-5; TRBD1 is a possible D gene (5 bases). Trimming pared 4 bases from V and 5 bases from J, leaving 9 bases between. The CDR3 contains 13 residues. CDR1 and CDR2 (germline): SNHLY, FYNNEI. CDR3 DNA sequence: TGTGCCAGCAGTGTAGGGGTTGATCAGCCCCAGCATTTT. Translated, it gives CASSVGVDQPQHF.

The rearrangement joins TRBV2 to TRBJ2-7, with a weak D call TRBD2 (6 bases). Germline V gene data show CDR1 as SNHLY and CDR2 as FYNNEI. The CDR3 runs to 17 residues. V lost 6 bases and J lost 3, with 24 bases in between. Here the CDR3 DNA reads TGTGCCAGCAGCACTTGGGGGGACGGACAAGGCCTCTACGAGCAGTACTTC. Amino acid sequence: CASSTWGDGQGLYEQYF.

This clone came up once. The V call is TRBV18, the J call TRBJ1-2, with TRBD1 matching 9 bases. V was clipped by 3 bases and J by 4 bases; unmatched bases: 0. Germline V lookup: CDR1 KGHSH, CDR2 LQKENI. There are 13 residues in the CDR3. CDR3 residues: CASSPGQGYGYTF. As DNA, the CDR3 is TGTGCCAGCTCACCGGGACAGGGCTATGGCTACACCTTC.

This chain uses TRBV27 with TRBJ2-7, with 12 bases that match TRBD1. The CDR3 runs to 18 residues. CDR1 MNHEY and CDR2 SMNVEV come from the germline V gene (reference sequence). V dropped 4 bases and J dropped 3; count of bases not matched to a gene: 13. The CDR3 nucleotides read TGTGCCAGCAGTTACCACGGGGACAGGGGGCGAAGAAACTACGAGCAGTACTTC. This translates into CASSYHGDRGRRNYEQYF.

The gene calls are TRBV11-2 and TRBJ1-1; TRBD1 matches 7 bases. Per germline, CDR1 SGHAT and CDR2 FQNNGV. V lost 1 base and J lost 4; bases outside the gene matches: 12. The CDR3 covers 17 residues. CDR3: CASSLGQGQPGGTEAFF. The DNA for the CDR3 is TGTGCCAGCAGCTTAGGGCAGGGACAGCCTGGGGGCACTGAAGCTTTCTTT. Full variable domain (remainder filled in from reference TRBV11-2 and TRBJ1-1): EAGVAQSPRYKIIEKRQSVAFWCNPISGHATLYWYQQILGQGPKLLIQFQNNGVVDDSQLPKDRFSAERLKGVDSTLKIQPAKLEDSAVYLCASSLGQGQPGGTEAFFGQGTRLTVV.

The J gene is TRBJ2-5, the V gene TRBV5-1; 12 nucleotides match TRBD2. The ends lost 1 base at V and 5 bases at J; junction bases unmatched: 6. Germline assignment: CDR1 SGHRS and CDR2 YFSETQ. This CDR3 comprises 16 residues. CDR3: CASSLRASGGAETQYF. For the CDR3, the DNA is TGCGCCAGCAGCTTGAGGGCTAGCGGGGGGGCCGAGACCCAGTACTTC.

The chain carries TRBV28 and TRBJ1-1; possibly TRBD1 for D (6 bases). The CDR3 runs to 14 residues. Germline CDR1 reads MDHEN; CDR2 reads SYDVKM. Between the trimmed V and J ends, which lost 7 bases and 4 bases, there was a span of 16 bases. CDR3 sequence: CASILRGGSTEAFF. Written as DNA, the CDR3 is TGTGCCAGCATACTACGAGGGGGTAGCACTGAAGCTTTCTTT.

The V call is TRBV3-1 (or the pseudogene TRBV3-2), the J call TRBJ2-7; no reliable D call. Germline assignment: CDR1 LGHDT and CDR2 YNNKEL (reference sequence). Trimming cost V 0 bases and J 0 bases, with 12 bases left between them. This CDR3 has 16 amino acids. The chain's CDR3 is CASSQDPGGFSYEQYF. The CDR3 nucleotides read TGTGCCAGCAGCCAAGATCCCGGCGGTTTCTCCTACGAGCAGTACTTC.

The genes are TRBV12-5 and TRBJ2-5, with D possibly being TRBD2 (6 bases). Germline-derived CDR1 and CDR2 are LGHNT and FRNRAP. V was trimmed by 6 bases and J by 3 bases, leaving 14 bases between them. The CDR3 length is 14 residues. The CDR3 reads CASGRGALEETQYF. The CDR3 coding sequence is TGTGCTAGTGGACGCGGGGCACTCGAAGAGACCCAGTACTTC.

This clone was seen a handful of times. The chain links TRBV20-1 to TRBJ1-2; 11 bases are a match to TRBD1. The CDR3 covers 14 residues. Germline CDR1 and CDR2: DFQATT and SNEGSKA (reference sequence). V trimming: 3 bases; J trimming: 8 bases; junction bases outside the gene matches: 8. CDR3 nucleotides: TGCAGTGCTAGTCCCGGGACAGGGGGAAGAGGCTACACCTTC. Translating it yields CSASPGTGGRGYTF.

The chain uses TRBV27 and TRBJ1-5; the D gene is possibly TRBD1 (5 bases). The CDR3 has 17 residues. The ends were cut back, 6 bases at V and 0 bases at J, with 18 bases in the middle. CDR1 is MNHEY and CDR2 is SMNVEV in the germline V gene (reference sequence). As DNA, the CDR3 is TGTGCCAGCAGGGGATCTATCGGACATAATAGCAATCAGCCCCAGCATTTT. It codes for CASRGSIGHNSNQPQHF.

V usage is TRBV20-1 and J usage is TRBJ2-7, with no clear D. From germline, CDR1 is DFQATT and CDR2 SNEGSKA (reference sequence). The CDR3 extends over 11 amino acids. The ends were cut back, 5 bases at V and 6 bases at J, with 11 bases in the middle. The CDR3 DNA follows: TGCAGTGCTGTAGCAAATCTCGAGCAGTACTTC. Amino acid sequence: CSAVANLEQYF.

Only one count was recorded for this clone. This chain joins TRBV5-1 and TRBJ1-1, with TRBD1 matching 7 bases. The CDR3 has 16 residues. CDR1 and CDR2 (germline): SGHRS, YFSETQ. V gave up 4 bases and J gave up 5 bases; unmatched junction bases: 14. The CDR3 sequence is CASSKLTGNANTEAFF. CDR3 DNA: TGCGCCAGCAGCAAACTGACAGGGAATGCAAATACTGAAGCTTTCTTT.

This chain uses TRBV10-3 with TRBJ2-3; D might be TRBD1 (5 bases). The V gene lost 11 bases and the J gene lost 5 bases, with 20 bases spanning the gap. CDR1 and CDR2 from the germline V gene are ENHRY and SYGVKD. This CDR3 has 14 amino acids. In DNA, the CDR3 is TGTGCCGGGTCCGCGGCGGTAAGGGGAGATACGCAGTATTTT. Its protein product is CAGSAAVRGDTQYF.